This T cell receptor (beta chain) was identified during a study of T cell repertoires in aging, cancer and after chemotherapy. Across the study: The full dataset contained 8.5 million to 10 million TCR reads.

The study, taken as a whole, reports: Age-matched healthy donors had significantly more diverse, less clonal blood TCR repertoires than untreated cancer patients. Across the chemotherapy interval, each cancer cohort showed higher median generation probability, suggesting thymic rebound. The repertoire data cannot show anything about immunological memory following chemotherapy.

CDR3 size: 15 residues. V lost 0 bases and J lost 5, with 10 bases in between. Germline V gives CDR1 MRHNA, CDR2 SNTAGT. With respect to this clonotype: Its specificity is not known.

TCR beta rearrangements were amplified from peripheral blood genomic DNA. A mixed TRB-A/B primer pool amplified rearranged TRB by multiplex touch-down PCR. TCRdb reanalysed the multiplex PCR reads using MiXCR and keeps one entry per CDR3 protein. The sample holds about 9,200 distinct CDR3 sequences, less than 45% seen once. The V and J genes are TRBV6-4 and TRBJ2-2; the D is unclear. The sample consisted of blood. The sequence came from a human donor in good health. DNA for the CDR3: TGTGCCAGCAGTGACTCGGGAACAGAGACCGGGGAGCTGTTTTTT. It specifies CASSDSGTETGELFF.